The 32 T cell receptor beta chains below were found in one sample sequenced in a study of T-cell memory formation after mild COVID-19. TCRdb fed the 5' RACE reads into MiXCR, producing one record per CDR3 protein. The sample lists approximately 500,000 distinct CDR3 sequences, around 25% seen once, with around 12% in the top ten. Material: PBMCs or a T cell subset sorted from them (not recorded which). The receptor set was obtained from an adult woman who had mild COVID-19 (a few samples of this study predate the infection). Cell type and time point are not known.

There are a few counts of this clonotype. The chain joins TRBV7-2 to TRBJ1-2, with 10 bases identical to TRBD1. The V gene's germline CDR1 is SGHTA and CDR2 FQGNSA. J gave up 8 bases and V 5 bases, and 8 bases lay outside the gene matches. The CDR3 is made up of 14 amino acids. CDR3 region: CASSKGTGEGGYTF. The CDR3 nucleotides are TGTGCCAGCAGCAAGGGGACAGGGGAGGGAGGCTACACCTTC. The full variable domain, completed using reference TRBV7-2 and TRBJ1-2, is GAGVSQSPSNKVTEKGKDVELRCDPISGHTALYWYRQSLGQGLEFLIYFQGNSAPDKSGLPSDRFSAERTGGSVSTLTIQRTQQEDSAVYLCASSKGTGEGGYTFGSGTRLTVV.

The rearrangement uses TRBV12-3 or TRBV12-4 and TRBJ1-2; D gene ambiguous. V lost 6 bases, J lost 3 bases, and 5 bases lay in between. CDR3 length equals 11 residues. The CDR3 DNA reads TGTGCCAGCAGGGGGTACTATGGCTACACCTTC. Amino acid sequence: CASRGYYGYTF.

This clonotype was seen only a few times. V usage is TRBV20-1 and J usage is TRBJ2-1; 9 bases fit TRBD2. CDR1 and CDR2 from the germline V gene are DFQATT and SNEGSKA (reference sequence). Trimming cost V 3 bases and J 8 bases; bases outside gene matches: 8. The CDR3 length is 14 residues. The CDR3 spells CSARDSGRKDEQFF. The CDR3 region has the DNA TGCAGTGCTAGGGATAGCGGGAGAAAGGATGAGCAGTTCTTC.

CDR3 region: CASSLAHVGAGLGPYEQYF. CDR3 DNA: TGTGCCAGCAGCTTAGCGCACGTCGGAGCGGGACTAGGTCCCTACGAGCAGTACTTC. The chain uses TRBV7-2 and TRBJ2-7, with 8 positions matching TRBD2. CDR3 length equals 19 residues. With V trimmed by 0 bases and J by 2 bases, 15 bases remained unmatched. Germline V lookup: CDR1 SGHTA, CDR2 FQGNSA.

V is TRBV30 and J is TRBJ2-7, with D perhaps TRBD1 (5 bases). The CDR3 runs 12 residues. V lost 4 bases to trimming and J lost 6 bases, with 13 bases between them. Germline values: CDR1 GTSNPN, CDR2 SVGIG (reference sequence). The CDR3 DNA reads TGTGCCTGGACCTCCAAGGGGCTCGAGCAGTACTTC. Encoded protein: CAWTSKGLEQYF.

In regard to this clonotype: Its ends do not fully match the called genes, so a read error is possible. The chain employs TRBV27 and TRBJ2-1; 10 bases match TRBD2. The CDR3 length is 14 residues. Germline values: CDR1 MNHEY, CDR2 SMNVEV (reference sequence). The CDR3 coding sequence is TGTGCCAGCAGTTTTCGTTCTAATTCCGGGACTAGCGCCTTC. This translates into CASSFRSNSGTSAF.

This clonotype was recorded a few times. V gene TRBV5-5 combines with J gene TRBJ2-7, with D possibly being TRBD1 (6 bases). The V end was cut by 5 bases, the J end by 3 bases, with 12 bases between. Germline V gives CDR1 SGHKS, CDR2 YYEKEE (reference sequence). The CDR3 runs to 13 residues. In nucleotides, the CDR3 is TGTGCCAGCAGGTGGGACATCTACTACGAGCAGTACTTC. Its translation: CASRWDIYYEQYF.

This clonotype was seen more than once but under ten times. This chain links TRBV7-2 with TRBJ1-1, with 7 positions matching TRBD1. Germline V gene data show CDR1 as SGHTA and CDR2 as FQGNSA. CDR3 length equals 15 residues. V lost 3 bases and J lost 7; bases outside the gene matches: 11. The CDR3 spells CASSLAFGQAREAFF. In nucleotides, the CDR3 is TGTGCCAGCAGCTTGGCATTCGGACAGGCCCGTGAAGCTTTCTTT.

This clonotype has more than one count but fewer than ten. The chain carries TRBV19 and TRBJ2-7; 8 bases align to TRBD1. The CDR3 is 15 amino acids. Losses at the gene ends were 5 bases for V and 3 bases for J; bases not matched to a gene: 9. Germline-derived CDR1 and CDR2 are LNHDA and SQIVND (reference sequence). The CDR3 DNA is TGTGCCAGTAGTCGGACCCCCGGGACAGGCTACGAGCAGTACTTC. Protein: CASSRTPGTGYEQYF.

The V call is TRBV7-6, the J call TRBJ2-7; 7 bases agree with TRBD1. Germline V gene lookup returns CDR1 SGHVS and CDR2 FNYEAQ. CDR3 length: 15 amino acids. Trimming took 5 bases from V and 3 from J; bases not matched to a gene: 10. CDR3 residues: CASSVRQGIYYEQYF. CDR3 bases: TGTGCCAGCAGCGTAAGACAGGGCATCTACTACGAGCAGTACTTC.

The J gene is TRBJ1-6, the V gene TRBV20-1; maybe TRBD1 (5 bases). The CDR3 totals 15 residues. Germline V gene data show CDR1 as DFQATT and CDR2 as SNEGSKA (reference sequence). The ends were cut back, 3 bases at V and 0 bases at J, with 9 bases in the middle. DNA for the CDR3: TGCAGTGCTAGGGGGGGGAGCTCCTATAATTCACCCCTCCACTTT. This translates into CSARGGSSYNSPLHF.

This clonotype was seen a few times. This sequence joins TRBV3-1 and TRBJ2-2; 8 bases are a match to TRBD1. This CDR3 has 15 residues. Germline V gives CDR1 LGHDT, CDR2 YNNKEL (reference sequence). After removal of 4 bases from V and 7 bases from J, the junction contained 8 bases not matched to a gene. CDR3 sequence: CASSRYPQGDGELFF. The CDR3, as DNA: TGTGCCAGCAGCCGCTATCCACAGGGGGACGGGGAGCTGTTTTTT.

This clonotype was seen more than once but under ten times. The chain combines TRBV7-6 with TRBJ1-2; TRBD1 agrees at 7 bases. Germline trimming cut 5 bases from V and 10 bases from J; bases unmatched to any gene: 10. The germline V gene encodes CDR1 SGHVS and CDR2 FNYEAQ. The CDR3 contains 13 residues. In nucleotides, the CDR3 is TGTGCCAGCAGCCGTCCCGGGACAGAATCCTACACCTTC. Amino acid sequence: CASSRPGTESYTF. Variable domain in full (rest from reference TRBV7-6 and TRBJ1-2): GAGVSQSPRYKVTKRGQDVALRCDPISGHVSLYWYRQALGQGPEFLTYFNYEAQQDKSGLPNDRFSAERPEGSISTLTIQRTEQRDSAMYRCASSRPGTESYTFGSGTRLTVV.

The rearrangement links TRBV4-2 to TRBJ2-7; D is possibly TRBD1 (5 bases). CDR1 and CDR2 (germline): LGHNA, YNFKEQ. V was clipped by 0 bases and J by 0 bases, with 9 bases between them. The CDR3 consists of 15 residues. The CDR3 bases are TGTGCCAGCAGCCAAGACGAGGACAACTCCTACGAGCAGTACTTC. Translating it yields CASSQDEDNSYEQYF.

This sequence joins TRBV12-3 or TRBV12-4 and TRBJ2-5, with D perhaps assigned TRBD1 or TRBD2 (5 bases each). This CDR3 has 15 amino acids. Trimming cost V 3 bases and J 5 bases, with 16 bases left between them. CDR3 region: CASSFLGEGAETQYF. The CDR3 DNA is TGTGCCAGCAGTTTTTTGGGGGAAGGGGCGGAGACCCAGTACTTC.

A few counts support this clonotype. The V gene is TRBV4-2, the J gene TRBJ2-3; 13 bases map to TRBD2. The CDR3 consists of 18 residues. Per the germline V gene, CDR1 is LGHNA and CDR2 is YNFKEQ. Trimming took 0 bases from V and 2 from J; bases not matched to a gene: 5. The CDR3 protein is CASSQDSGTSGVTDTQYF. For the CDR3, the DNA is TGTGCCAGCAGCCAAGATAGCGGGACTAGCGGGGTCACAGATACGCAGTATTTT.

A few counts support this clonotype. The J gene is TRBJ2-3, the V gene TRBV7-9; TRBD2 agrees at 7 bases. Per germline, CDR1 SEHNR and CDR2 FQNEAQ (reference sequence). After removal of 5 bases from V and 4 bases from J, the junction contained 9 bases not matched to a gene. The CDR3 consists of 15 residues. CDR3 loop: CASSQREVRSDTQYF. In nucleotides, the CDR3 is TGTGCCAGCAGCCAGCGGGAAGTTCGGTCAGATACGCAGTATTTT.

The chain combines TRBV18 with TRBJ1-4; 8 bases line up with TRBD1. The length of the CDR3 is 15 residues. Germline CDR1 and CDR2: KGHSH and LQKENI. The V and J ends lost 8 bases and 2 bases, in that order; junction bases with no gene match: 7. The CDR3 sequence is CASGDRQGTNEKLFF. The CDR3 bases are TGTGCCAGCGGAGACCGACAGGGGACTAATGAAAAACTGTTTTTT.

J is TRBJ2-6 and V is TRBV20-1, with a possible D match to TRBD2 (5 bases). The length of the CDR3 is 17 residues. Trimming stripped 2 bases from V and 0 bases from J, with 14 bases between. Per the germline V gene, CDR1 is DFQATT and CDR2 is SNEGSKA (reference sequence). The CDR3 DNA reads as TGCAGTGCTAGATCCGGGATCTTGACCTCTGGGGCCAACGTCCTGACTTTC. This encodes CSARSGILTSGANVLTF.

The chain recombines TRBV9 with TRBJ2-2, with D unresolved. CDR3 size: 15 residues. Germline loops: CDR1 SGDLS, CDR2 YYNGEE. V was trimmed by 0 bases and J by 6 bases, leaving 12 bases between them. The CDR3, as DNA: TGTGCCAGCAGCGTAGGGGGTATCTCTCCCGGGGAGCTGTTTTTT. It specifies CASSVGGISPGELFF.

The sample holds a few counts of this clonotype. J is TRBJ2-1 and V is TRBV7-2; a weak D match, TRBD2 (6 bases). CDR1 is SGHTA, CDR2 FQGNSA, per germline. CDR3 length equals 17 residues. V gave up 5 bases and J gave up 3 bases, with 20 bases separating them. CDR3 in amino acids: CASSEGRGESGYNEQFF. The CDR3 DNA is TGTGCCAGCAGCGAAGGGCGGGGTGAATCGGGCTACAATGAGCAGTTCTTC. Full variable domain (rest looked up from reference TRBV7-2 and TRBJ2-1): GAGVSQSPSNKVTEKGKDVELRCDPISGHTALYWYRQSLGQGLEFLIYFQGNSAPDKSGLPSDRFSAERTGGSVSTLTIQRTQQEDSAVYLCASSEGRGESGYNEQFFGPGTRLTVL.

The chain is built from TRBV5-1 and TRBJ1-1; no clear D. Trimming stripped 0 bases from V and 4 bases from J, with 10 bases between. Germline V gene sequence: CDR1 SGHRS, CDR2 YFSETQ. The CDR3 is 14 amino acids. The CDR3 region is CASSLVEGGTEAFF. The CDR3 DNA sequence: TGCGCCAGCAGCTTGGTCGAGGGTGGCACTGAAGCTTTCTTT. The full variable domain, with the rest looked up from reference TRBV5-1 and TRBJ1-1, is KAGVTQTPRYLIKTRGQQVTLSCSPISGHRSVSWYQQTPGQGLQFLFEYFSETQRNKGNFPGRFSGRQFSNSRSEMNVSTLELGDSALYLCASSLVEGGTEAFFGQGTRLTVV.

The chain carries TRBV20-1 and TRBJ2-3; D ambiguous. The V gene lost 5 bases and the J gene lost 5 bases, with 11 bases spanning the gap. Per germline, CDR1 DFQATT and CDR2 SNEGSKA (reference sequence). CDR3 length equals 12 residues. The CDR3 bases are TGCAGTGCTTCCTCCCACCGAGATACGCAGTATTTT. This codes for CSASSHRDTQYF.

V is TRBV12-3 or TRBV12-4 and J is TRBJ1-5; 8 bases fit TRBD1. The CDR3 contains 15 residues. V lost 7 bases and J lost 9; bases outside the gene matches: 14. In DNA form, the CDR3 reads TGTGCCAGCACCCTCGGTAGGGGACAGGCCCTGCCCCAGCATTTT. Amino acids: CASTLGRGQALPQHF.

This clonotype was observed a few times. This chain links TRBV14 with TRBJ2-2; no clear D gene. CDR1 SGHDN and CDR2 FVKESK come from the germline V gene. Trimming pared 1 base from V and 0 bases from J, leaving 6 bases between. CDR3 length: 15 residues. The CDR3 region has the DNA TGTGCCAGCAGCCAAGTCCAGGCGAACACCGGGGAGCTGTTTTTT. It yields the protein CASSQVQANTGELFF.

The CDR3 protein is CASTSSGPMTYNEQFF. In DNA, the CDR3 is TGTGCCAGCACCTCAAGCGGACCCATGACATACAATGAGCAGTTCTTC. The rearrangement joins TRBV7-3 to TRBJ2-1; D is possibly TRBD2 (5 bases). Germline lookup yields CDR1 SGHTA and CDR2 FQGTGA. Deletions cut 7 bases from V and 4 bases from J, with 20 bases between. The CDR3 is 16 residues long.

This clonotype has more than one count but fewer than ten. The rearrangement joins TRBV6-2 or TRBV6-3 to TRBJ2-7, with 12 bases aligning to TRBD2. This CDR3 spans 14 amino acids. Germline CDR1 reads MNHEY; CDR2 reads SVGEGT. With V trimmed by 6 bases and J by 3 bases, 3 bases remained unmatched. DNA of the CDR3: TGTGCCAGCAGAGGACTAGCGGGATTCTACGAGCAGTACTTC. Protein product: CASRGLAGFYEQYF.

This CDR3 is CASSGGTRTHNEQFF. Here the CDR3 DNA reads TGTGCCAGCAGCGGAGGGACTAGAACCCACAATGAGCAGTTCTTC. This rearrangement joins TRBV7-6 to TRBJ2-1; 8 positions agree with TRBD2. Germline V CDR1 and CDR2: SGHVS, FNYEAQ. This CDR3 region has 15 residues. J gave up 5 bases and V 5 bases, and 8 bases lay outside the gene matches.

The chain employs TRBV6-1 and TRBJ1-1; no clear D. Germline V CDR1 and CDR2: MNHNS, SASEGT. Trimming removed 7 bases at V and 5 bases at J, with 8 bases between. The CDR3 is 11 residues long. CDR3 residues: CASTTGTEAFF. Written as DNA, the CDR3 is TGTGCCAGCACTACGGGGACTGAAGCTTTCTTT.

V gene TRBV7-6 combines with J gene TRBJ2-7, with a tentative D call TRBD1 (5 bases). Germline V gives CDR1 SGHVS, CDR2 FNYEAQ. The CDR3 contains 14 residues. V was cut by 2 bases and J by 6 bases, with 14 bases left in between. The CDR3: CASSLTVTGVEQYF. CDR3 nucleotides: TGTGCCAGCAGCTTAACTGTCACAGGCGTCGAGCAGTACTTC.

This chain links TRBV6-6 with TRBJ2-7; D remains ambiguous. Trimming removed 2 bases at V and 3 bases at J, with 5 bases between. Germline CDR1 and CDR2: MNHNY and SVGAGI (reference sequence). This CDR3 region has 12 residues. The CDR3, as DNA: TGTGCCAGCAGTTACATCGGCTACGAGCAGTACTTC. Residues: CASSYIGYEQYF.

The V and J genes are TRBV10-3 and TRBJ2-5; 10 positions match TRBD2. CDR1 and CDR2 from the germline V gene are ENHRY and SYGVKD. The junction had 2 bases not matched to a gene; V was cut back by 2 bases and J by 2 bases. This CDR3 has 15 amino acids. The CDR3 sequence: CAISETSGVQETQYF. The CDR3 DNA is TGTGCCATCAGTGAGACTAGCGGGGTACAAGAGACCCAGTACTTC.